The 29 T cell receptor beta chains given below trace back to one sample, sequenced in a study of blood T cell repertoires in COVID-19. Profiled with immunoSEQ multiplex PCR; TCRdb holds only in-frame clones, not every one. The sample has about 98,000 clones; roughly 92% are singletons. The material sequenced was peripheral blood. The receptor source for this set is a woman in her forties or fifties with COVID-19, enrolled during active disease.

The chain recombines TRBV19 with TRBJ2-7, with TRBD2 as a possible D gene (7 bases). V lost 5 bases, J lost 0 bases, and 17 bases lay in between. This CDR3 is built from 16 residues. The germline V gene has CDR1 LNHDA and CDR2 SQIVND (reference sequence). This chain's CDR3 is CASSVGGGVFSYEQYF. The CDR3, as DNA: TGTGCCAGTAGTGTGGGAGGGGGTGTGTTCTCCTACGAGCAGTACTTC.

The chain links TRBV6-4 to TRBJ2-1, with 9 bases lining up with TRBD2. CDR1 and CDR2 from the germline V gene are MRHNA and SNTAGT. This CDR3 region has 15 residues. The ends lost 5 bases at V and 0 bases at J; junction bases unmatched: 2. This CDR3 reads CASSTAGGSYNEQFF. The CDR3 DNA is TGTGCCAGCAGTACAGCGGGGGGCTCCTACAATGAGCAGTTCTTC.

The chain recombines TRBV28 with TRBJ2-7; tentatively, D is TRBD1 (6 bases). The CDR3 totals 13 residues. The V and J ends lost 6 bases and 6 bases respectively, with 15 bases between them. CDR1 and CDR2 (germline): MDHEN, SYDVKM. As DNA, the CDR3 is TGTGCCAGCAGCTCCAACCACAGGGCCGAGCAGTACTTC. Its protein product is CASSSNHRAEQYF.

Only one count was recorded for this clone. The gene calls are TRBV19 and TRBJ2-1, with 9 positions matching TRBD1. In germline, CDR1 is LNHDA, CDR2 SQIVND (reference sequence). This CDR3 has 12 amino acids. Trimming took 4 bases from V and 12 from J; bases not matched to a gene: 4. The CDR3 spells CASSTTGGWQFF. CDR3 in DNA: TGTGCCAGTAGTACGACAGGGGGATGGCAGTTCTTC.

The chain has TRBV6-5 and TRBJ2-3; the match to TRBD2 covers 9 bases. This CDR3 spans 15 amino acids. CDR1 and CDR2 from the germline V gene are MNHEY and SVGAGI. With 0 bases clipped from V and 4 bases from J, the junction kept 2 bases outside the gene matches. This chain's CDR3 is CASSYSGGGADTQYF. The CDR3 DNA follows: TGTGCCAGCAGTTACTCCGGCGGGGGGGCAGATACGCAGTATTTT.

The J gene is TRBJ1-5, the V gene TRBV3-1 (or the pseudogene TRBV3-2); D not certain. The germline V and J ends were trimmed by 3 bases and 0 bases, with 6 bases remaining between them. CDR3 length: 14 amino acids. CDR1 is LGHDT and CDR2 is YNNKEL in the germline V gene (reference sequence). The DNA for the CDR3 is TGTGCCAGCAGCCAGTACAATAGCAATCAGCCCCAGCATTTT. It is translated as CASSQYNSNQPQHF.

CDR3 amino acids: CASSFVRAGGPNEQFF. CDR3 in DNA: TGTGCCAGCAGTTTCGTCCGAGCGGGGGGGCCCAATGAGCAGTTCTTC. The chain employs TRBV28 and TRBJ2-1; TRBD2 agrees at 10 bases. The CDR3 has 16 residues. After removal of 3 bases from V and 6 bases from J, the junction contained 8 bases not matched to a gene. Germline CDR1 reads MDHEN; CDR2 reads SYDVKM. The whole variable domain, remainder taken from reference TRBV28 and TRBJ2-1, is DVKVTQSSRYLVKRTGEKVFLECVQDMDHENMFWYRQDPGLGLRLIYFSYDVKMKEKGDIPEGYSVSREKKERFSLILESASTNQTSMYLCASSFVRAGGPNEQFFGPGTRLTVL.

The chain recombines TRBV9 with TRBJ1-6, with TRBD1 matching over 8 bases. V lost 2 bases, J lost 7 bases, and 11 bases stayed unmatched. Germline V gene data show CDR1 as SGDLS and CDR2 as YYNGEE. The CDR3 totals 17 residues. The CDR3 loop is CASSVRDRPSENSPLHF. In nucleotides, the CDR3 is TGTGCCAGCAGCGTGAGGGACAGGCCTTCGGAGAATTCACCCCTCCACTTT.

The chain is built from TRBV2 and TRBJ1-2; D ambiguous. Trimming removed 7 bases at V and 8 bases at J, with 20 bases between. The CDR3 spans 14 residues. Germline-derived CDR1 and CDR2 are SNHLY and FYNNEI. The CDR3 coding sequence is TGTGCCAGCACCCGCCTAGGCGGGGTTCCCGGCTACACCTTC. Translated: CASTRLGGVPGYTF.

The rearrangement uses TRBV7-9 and TRBJ1-4; TRBD1 matches 8 bases. With 5 bases clipped from V and 8 bases from J, the junction kept 10 bases outside the gene matches. CDR1 is SEHNR, CDR2 FQNEAQ, per germline (reference sequence). The length of the CDR3 is 15 residues. CDR3 amino acids: CASSHLTGAEEKLFF. CDR3 sequence (DNA): TGTGCCAGCAGCCACCTGACAGGGGCGGAGGAAAAACTGTTTTTT.

The chain is built from TRBV3-1 (or the pseudogene TRBV3-2) and TRBJ1-1, with 9 bases aligning to TRBD1. The CDR3 loop spans 15 amino acids. After removal of 3 bases from V and 0 bases from J, the junction contained 2 bases not matched to a gene. CDR1 is LGHDT, CDR2 YNNKEL, per germline (reference sequence). CDR3 DNA: TGTGCCAGCAGCCAGCGGACAGGGGTGAACACTGAAGCTTTCTTT. This sequence encodes CASSQRTGVNTEAFF.

The chain recombines TRBV11-3 with TRBJ1-1; D is possibly TRBD1 (6 bases). Trimming removed 4 bases at V and 0 bases at J, with 12 bases between. CDR1 is SGHNT and CDR2 is YENEEA in the germline V gene. CDR3 length: 15 amino acids. Here the CDR3 reads CASSWRGALNTEAFF. For the CDR3, the DNA is TGTGCCAGCAGCTGGCGGGGGGCCCTGAACACTGAAGCTTTCTTT.

The rearrangement uses TRBV19 and TRBJ1-5, with D perhaps TRBD1 (5 bases). This CDR3 comprises 16 residues. V was clipped by 3 bases and J by 3 bases, with 15 bases between them. Germline loops: CDR1 LNHDA, CDR2 SQIVND (reference sequence). The chain's CDR3 is CASSILSTGINQPQHF. The DNA for the CDR3 is TGTGCCAGTAGTATTCTATCAACAGGTATCAATCAGCCCCAGCATTTT.

The CDR3 here is CAWSVGAGIGELFF. Here the CDR3 DNA reads TGTGCCTGGAGTGTTGGAGCGGGGATCGGGGAGCTGTTTTTT. The genes are TRBV30 and TRBJ2-2, with 7 positions matching TRBD2. V was clipped by 0 bases and J by 7 bases; unmatched bases: 5. Germline CDR1 is GTSNPN and CDR2 is SVGIG (reference sequence). This CDR3 is 14 amino acids long.

The chain's CDR3 is CASSPRTGLGGSPLHF. CDR3 in DNA: TGTGCCAGCAGCCCCCGGACAGGGTTGGGTGGGTCACCCCTCCACTTT. The chain is built from TRBV7-6 and TRBJ1-6; the match to TRBD1 covers 8 bases. This CDR3 is 16 amino acids long. Trimming cost V 5 bases and J 10 bases; bases outside gene matches: 13. Looked up from germline, CDR1 is SGHVS and CDR2 is FNYEAQ.

This clone came up a few times. The V call is TRBV27, the J call TRBJ1-2; the D gene is possibly TRBD1 (6 bases). Germline lookup yields CDR1 MNHEY and CDR2 SMNVEV (reference sequence). The CDR3 runs 15 residues. V dropped 5 bases and J dropped 0 bases, with 13 bases sitting between them. The CDR3 nucleotides read TGTGCCAGCAGTCCCGACAGGATCACTAACTATGGCTACACCTTC. This gives the protein CASSPDRITNYGYTF.

The V and J genes are TRBV10-3 and TRBJ2-7; 9 bases map to TRBD1. V lost 6 bases and J lost 5; bases outside the gene matches: 8. Germline CDR1 and CDR2: ENHRY and SYGVKD. The CDR3 has 14 amino acids. The CDR3, as DNA: TGTGCCATCAGGGCTCCGGACAGGGGACACGAGCAGTACTTC. It translates to CAIRAPDRGHEQYF.

This chain uses TRBV3-1 (or the pseudogene TRBV3-2) with TRBJ2-2; the match to TRBD2 covers 8 bases. J lost 7 bases, V lost 5 bases, and 9 bases had no gene match. The CDR3 is 15 residues long. The germline CDR1 and CDR2 sequences are LGHDT and YNNKEL (reference sequence). CDR3 bases: TGTGCCAGCAGCGTAACCGGGACTAGACACGGGGAGCTGTTTTTT. This encodes CASSVTGTRHGELFF.

The chain recombines TRBV28 with TRBJ1-3, with no clear D. Germline V lookup: CDR1 MDHEN, CDR2 SYDVKM. Between the trimmed V and J ends, which lost 1 base and 5 bases, there was a span of 15 bases. The CDR3 totals 16 residues. CDR3 nucleotides: TGTGCCAGCAGTTTATCGGGAGGGAGTCCCCGAAACACCATATATTTT. Amino acids: CASSLSGGSPRNTIYF. Using reference TRBV28 and TRBJ1-3 for the parts outside the CDR3, the full variable domain is DVKVTQSSRYLVKRTGEKVFLECVQDMDHENMFWYRQDPGLGLRLIYFSYDVKMKEKGDIPEGYSVSREKKERFSLILESASTNQTSMYLCASSLSGGSPRNTIYFGEGSWLTVV.

This sequence joins TRBV10-3 and TRBJ2-7; a weak D match, TRBD1 (6 bases). Trimming pared 6 bases from V and 2 bases from J, leaving 11 bases between. Germline V gene data show CDR1 as ENHRY and CDR2 as SYGVKD. The CDR3 sequence is 13 residues long. The CDR3, as DNA: TGTGCCATCAGCCGGACAGCCACCTACGAGCAGTACGTC. It yields the protein CAISRTATYEQYV.

The genes are TRBV10-2 and TRBJ2-1; 8 bases are shared with TRBD1. This CDR3 has 15 amino acids. V lost 2 bases to trimming and J lost 0 bases; unmatched junction nucleotides: 0. CDR1 and CDR2 from the germline V gene are WSHSY and SAAADI. Here the CDR3 reads CASSETGGSYNEQFF. CDR3 sequence (DNA): TGCGCCAGCAGTGAGACAGGGGGCTCCTACAATGAGCAGTTCTTC.

This clone appeared once. This chain links TRBV28 with TRBJ2-3; TRBD2 aligns across 12 bases. CDR1 and CDR2 from the germline V gene are MDHEN and SYDVKM. V shed 5 bases, J shed 2 bases, and the junction held 8 bases outside the gene matches. The CDR3 runs to 17 residues. The chain's CDR3 is CASSLPTSGGDTDTQYF. The DNA for the CDR3 is TGTGCCAGCAGTCTCCCGACTAGCGGGGGTGACACAGATACGCAGTATTTT.

The V and J genes are TRBV27 and TRBJ2-1; no clear D. The V gene lost 2 bases and the J gene lost 5 bases, with 10 bases spanning the gap. The germline V gene has CDR1 MNHEY and CDR2 SMNVEV (reference sequence). The CDR3 is 14 amino acids. CDR3 DNA sequence: TGTGCCAGCAGTTTACGGATGGAGAACAATGAGCAGTTCTTC. Amino acid sequence: CASSLRMENNEQFF.

This clone was found once. The chain joins TRBV2 to TRBJ2-4, with D uncertain. The CDR3 consists of 14 residues. CDR1 and CDR2 from the germline V gene are SNHLY and FYNNEI. With 8 bases removed from V and 1 base from J, the gap between germline ends came to 12 bases. The CDR3 DNA sequence: TGTGCCAGCGCCAGGTCTTTCGCCAAAAACATTCAGTACTTC. Encoded protein: CASARSFAKNIQYF.

The chain has TRBV5-1 and TRBJ2-5; 16 bases map to TRBD2. Germline CDR1 is SGHRS and CDR2 is YFSETQ. With 4 bases clipped from V and 2 bases from J, the junction kept 14 bases outside the gene matches. There are 20 residues in the CDR3. The chain's CDR3 is CASSPVPGLAGGRGQETQYF. CDR3 bases: TGCGCCAGCAGCCCGGTCCCGGGACTAGCGGGGGGGCGAGGGCAAGAGACCCAGTACTTC. The entire variable domain, with the rest obtained from reference TRBV5-1 and TRBJ2-5, is as follows: KAGVTQTPRYLIKTRGQQVTLSCSPISGHRSVSWYQQTPGQGLQFLFEYFSETQRNKGNFPGRFSGRQFSNSRSEMNVSTLELGDSALYLCASSPVPGLAGGRGQETQYFGPGTRLLVL.

The genes are TRBV3-1 (or the pseudogene TRBV3-2) and TRBJ2-3; D perhaps matches TRBD2 (5 bases). The CDR3 sequence is 14 residues long. Trimming left V 3 bases short and J 6 bases short, with 13 bases between. CDR1 and CDR2 from the germline V gene are LGHDT and YNNKEL (reference sequence). The CDR3 reads CASSQWETPDTQYF. Here the CDR3 DNA reads TGTGCCAGCAGCCAGTGGGAGACCCCCGATACGCAGTATTTT.

This rearrangement joins TRBV6-1 to TRBJ1-1; perhaps TRBD1 as D (5 bases). The CDR3 covers 15 residues. V was trimmed by 3 bases and J by 0 bases, leaving 11 bases between them. The germline V gene encodes CDR1 MNHNS and CDR2 SASEGT. In DNA, the CDR3 is TGTGCCAGCAGTGAGGGGCTTCTCATGAACACTGAAGCTTTCTTT. This sequence encodes CASSEGLLMNTEAFF.

In DNA, the CDR3 is TGTGCCAGCAGTTTCCAAAGCCCATCACCCCTCCACTTT. Translation gives CASSFQSPSPLHF. The chain joins TRBV27 to TRBJ1-6; D is uncertain. Germline V CDR1 and CDR2: MNHEY, SMNVEV (reference sequence). The CDR3 consists of 13 residues. V gave up 3 bases and J gave up 10 bases, with 10 bases separating them.

This chain joins TRBV21-1 and TRBJ1-5; the D call of TRBD1 is as the table states it, not checked on the DNA. TRBV21-1 is termed a pseudogene. The CDR3 has 17 amino acids. CDR3 sequence (DNA): TGTGCCAGCAGCGTCCGGGACAGGGTAAGGCTCCGGGCGCCCCAGCATTTT. As protein: CASSVRDRVRLRAPQHF.